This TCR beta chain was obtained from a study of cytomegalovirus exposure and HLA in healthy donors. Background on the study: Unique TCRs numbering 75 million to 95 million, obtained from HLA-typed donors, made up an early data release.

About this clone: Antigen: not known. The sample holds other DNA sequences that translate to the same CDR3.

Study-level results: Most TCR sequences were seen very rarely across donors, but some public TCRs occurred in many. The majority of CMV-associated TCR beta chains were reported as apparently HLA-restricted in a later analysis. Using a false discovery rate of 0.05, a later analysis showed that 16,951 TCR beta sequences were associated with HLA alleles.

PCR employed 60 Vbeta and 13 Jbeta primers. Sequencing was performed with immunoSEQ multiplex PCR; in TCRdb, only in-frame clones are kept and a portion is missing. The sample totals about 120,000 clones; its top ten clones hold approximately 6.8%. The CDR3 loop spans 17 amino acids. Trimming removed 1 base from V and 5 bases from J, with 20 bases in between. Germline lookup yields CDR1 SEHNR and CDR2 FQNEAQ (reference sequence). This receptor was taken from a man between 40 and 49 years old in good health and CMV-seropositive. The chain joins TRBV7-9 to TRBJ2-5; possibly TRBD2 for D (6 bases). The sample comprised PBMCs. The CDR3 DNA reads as TGTGCCAGCAGCTTAGGGGGCGGGACCTACTCCCAGGAGACCCAGTACTTC. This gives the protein CASSLGGGTYSQETQYF.